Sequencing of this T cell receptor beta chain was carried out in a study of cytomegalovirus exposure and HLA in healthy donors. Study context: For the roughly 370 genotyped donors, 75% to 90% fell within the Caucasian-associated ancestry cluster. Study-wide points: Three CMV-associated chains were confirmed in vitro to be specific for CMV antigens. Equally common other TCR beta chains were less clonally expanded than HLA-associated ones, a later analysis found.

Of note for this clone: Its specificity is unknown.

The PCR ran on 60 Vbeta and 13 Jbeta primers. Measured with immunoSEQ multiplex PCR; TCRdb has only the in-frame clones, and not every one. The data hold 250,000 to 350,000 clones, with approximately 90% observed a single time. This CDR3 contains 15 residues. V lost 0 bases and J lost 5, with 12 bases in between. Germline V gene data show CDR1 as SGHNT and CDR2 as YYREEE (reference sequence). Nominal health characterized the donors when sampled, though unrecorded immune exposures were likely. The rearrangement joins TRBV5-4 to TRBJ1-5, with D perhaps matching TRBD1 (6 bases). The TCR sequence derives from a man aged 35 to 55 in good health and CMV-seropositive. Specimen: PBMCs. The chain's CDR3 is CASSLERDNDQPQHF. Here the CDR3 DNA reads TGTGCCAGCAGCTTGGAACGGGACAACGATCAGCCCCAGCATTTT.